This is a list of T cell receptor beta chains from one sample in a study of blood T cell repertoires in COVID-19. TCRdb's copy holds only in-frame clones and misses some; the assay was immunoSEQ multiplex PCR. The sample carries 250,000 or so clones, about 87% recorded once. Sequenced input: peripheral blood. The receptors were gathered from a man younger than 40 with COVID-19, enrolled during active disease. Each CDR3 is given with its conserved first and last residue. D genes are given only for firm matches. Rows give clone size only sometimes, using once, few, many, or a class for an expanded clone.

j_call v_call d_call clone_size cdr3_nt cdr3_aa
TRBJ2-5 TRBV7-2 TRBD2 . TGTGCCAGCAGCTTCGGGACTAGCGGGGGCCAAGAGACCCAGTACTTC CASSFGTSGGQETQYF
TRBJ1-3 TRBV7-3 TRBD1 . TGTGCCAGCAGCATACCCAGGGACAGCGAATTCTCTGGAAACACCATATATTTT CASSIPRDSEFSGNTIYF
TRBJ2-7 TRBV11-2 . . TGTGCCAGCAGCGGGGGACTTTTTAGCTCCTACGAGCAGTACTTC CASSGGLFSSYEQYF
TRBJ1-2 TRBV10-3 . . TGTGCCATCAATCTGCGTGGCTATGGCTACACCTTC CAINLRGYGYTF
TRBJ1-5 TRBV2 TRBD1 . TGTGCCAGCAGTTCCCTTCCGGGACAGGCCTCTCTGACCAATCAGCCCCAGCATTTT CASSSLPGQASLTNQPQHF
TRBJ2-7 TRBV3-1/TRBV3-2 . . TGTGCCAGCAGCCATAGGCTCGGGAACCCAACCTACGAGCAGTACTTC CASSHRLGNPTYEQYF
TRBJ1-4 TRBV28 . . TGTGCCAGCACCGGAGCCACTAATGAAAAACTGTTTTTT CASTGATNEKLFF
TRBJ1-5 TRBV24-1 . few TGTGCCACTAGCCTTCCGGATCAGCCCCAGCATTTT CATSLPDQPQHF
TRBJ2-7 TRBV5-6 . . TGTGCCAGCAGCATATTGACTAGTTTCCACGAGCAGTACTTC CASSILTSFHEQYF
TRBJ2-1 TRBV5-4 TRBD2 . TGTGCCAGCAGCTTGACTAGCGGTTCCTACAATGAGCAGTTCTTC CASSLTSGSYNEQFF
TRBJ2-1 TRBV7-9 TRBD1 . TGTGCCAGCAGCTCTACGACAGGGAACGGCAATGAGCAGTTCTTC CASSSTTGNGNEQFF
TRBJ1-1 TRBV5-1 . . TGCGCCAGCAGGTTGGATCCGGGATATCTGAACACTGAAGCTTTCTTT CASRLDPGYLNTEAFF
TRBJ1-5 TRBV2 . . TGTGCCAGCAGTGAATCCTTTTCCGATCAGCCCCAGCATTTT CASSESFSDQPQHF
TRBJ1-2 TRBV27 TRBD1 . TGTGCCAGCAGTTTTCGTCGGACAGGTTATGGCTACACCTTC CASSFRRTGYGYTF
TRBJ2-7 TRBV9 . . TGTGCCAGCAGTCCCACTGGGAGTATCGCCTACGAGCAGTACTTC CASSPTGSIAYEQYF
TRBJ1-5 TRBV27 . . TGTGCCAGCAGTTTCGACGGGAATCAGCCCCAGCATTTT CASSFDGNQPQHF
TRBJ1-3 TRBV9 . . TGTGCCAGCAGCCTGGGGCAGTTGGACACCATATATTTT CASSLGQLDTIYF
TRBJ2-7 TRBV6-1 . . TGTGCCGTACAAAGTCCACCTACGGATAGCCACTTC CAVQSPPTDSHF
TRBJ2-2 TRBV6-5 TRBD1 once TGTGCCAGCAGTTTGGGACAGGACACCGGGGAGCTGTTTTTT CASSLGQDTGELFF
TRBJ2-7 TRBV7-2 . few TGTGCCAGCAGCTTGATAACCGGGGACTACGAGCAGTACTTC CASSLITGDYEQYF
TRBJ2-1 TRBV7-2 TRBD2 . TGTGCCAGCAGCATCGACAGCGGGAGGCCCTACAATGAGCAGTTCTTC CASSIDSGRPYNEQFF
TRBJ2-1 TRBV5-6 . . TGTGCCAGCAGCTCGGGGAGTCAAATCCCCTACAATGAGCAGTTCTTC CASSSGSQIPYNEQFF
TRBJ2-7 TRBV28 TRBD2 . TGTGCCAGCACCGGACTAGCGGGAGCGGGGAGGCACGAGCAGTACTTC CASTGLAGAGRHEQYF
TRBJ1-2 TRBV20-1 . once TGCAGTGCTAGTTGGGCCACGGGACAAATATACGGCTACACCTTC CSASWATGQIYGYTF
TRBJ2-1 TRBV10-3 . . TGTGCCATCAACGAGGGGGGGGGAGCCTACAATGAGCAGTTCTTC CAINEGGGAYNEQFF
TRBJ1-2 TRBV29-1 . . TGCAGCGCCCAGAGGGGGGGCCTACCTTTCTATGGCTACACCTTC CSAQRGGLPFYGYTF
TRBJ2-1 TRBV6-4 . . TGTGCCAGCAGTGAACTGGGGGGAACCTACAATGAGCAGTTCTTC CASSELGGTYNEQFF
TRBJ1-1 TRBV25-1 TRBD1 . TGTGCCAGCAGTGGGAACAGGGGAAGGGGCACTGAAGCTTTCTTT CASSGNRGRGTEAFF
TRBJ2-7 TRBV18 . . TGTGCCAGCTCACCACCGGGGGGTAGCGAGCAGTACTTC CASSPPGGSEQYF
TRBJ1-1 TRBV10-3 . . TGTGCCATCAGTGAGAGAAGGGAGACTGAAGCTTTCTTT CAISERRETEAFF
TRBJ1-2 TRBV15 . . TGTGCCACCAGCAGAGCTCGACAGGCGCTCTATGGCTACACCTTC CATSRARQALYGYTF
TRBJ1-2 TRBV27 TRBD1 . TGTGCCAGCAGTTTAGACAGGGGCAGCTATGGCTACACCTTC CASSLDRGSYGYTF
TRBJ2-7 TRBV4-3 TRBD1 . TGCGCCAGCAGCCCGACAGGGGCCCTCTCCTACGAGCAGTACTTC CASSPTGALSYEQYF
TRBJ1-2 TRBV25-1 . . TGTGCCAGCAGTGAATGGCGGGCAGGGGACGGCTATGGCTACACCTTC CASSEWRAGDGYGYTF
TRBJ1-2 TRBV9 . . TGTGCCAGCAGCGTAGAGGCAGGGCGTGGATTCACCTTC CASSVEAGRGFTF
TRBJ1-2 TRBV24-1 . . TGTGCCACCAGTGATGGGAGAAGGGGCTACACCTTC CATSDGRRGYTF
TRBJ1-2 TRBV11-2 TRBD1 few TGTGCCAGCAGCTCGGGGGACAGCATCTATGGCTACACCTTC CASSSGDSIYGYTF
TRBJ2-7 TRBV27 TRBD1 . TGTGCCAGCGCCGACAGGGGGCCCTACGAGCAGTACTTC CASADRGPYEQYF
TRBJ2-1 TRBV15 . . TGTGCCACCAGCAGAGGAGGGATCGAAACCGTATACAATGAGCAGTTCTTC CATSRGGIETVYNEQFF
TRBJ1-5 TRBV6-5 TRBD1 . TGTGCCAGCAGTTACGGACAGGGCGGCAATCAGCCCCAGCATTTT CASSYGQGGNQPQHF
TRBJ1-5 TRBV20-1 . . TGCAGTGCTAGTCGGGACACCCGCAATCAGCCCCAGCATTTT CSASRDTRNQPQHF
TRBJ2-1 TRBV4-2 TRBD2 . TGTGCCAGCAGCCTCCGATTAGCGGGAGGGCCACCCAATGAGCAGTTCTTC CASSLRLAGGPPNEQFF
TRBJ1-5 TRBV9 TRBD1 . TGTGCCAGCAGCGTAGGCGGGGAGGACAGGCCCCATCAGCCCCAGCATTTT CASSVGGEDRPHQPQHF
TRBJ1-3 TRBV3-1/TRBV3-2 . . TGTGCCAGCAGCCAAGCGGTGAAAAACACCATATATTTT CASSQAVKNTIYF